Sequencing of this TCR beta chain was carried out in a study of T cell responses to AZD1222 COVID-19 vaccine. Study outcomes and limitations: Seropositive AZD1222 recipients at baseline numbered only five or six. Females made up more of the donors, who were largely white British, and clonal diversity may have come out too low. Distributed over spike, vaccine-associated CD4 TCRs predominated at 160-218 and 743-854. Sampling that yielded the repertoires occurred only after the peak T cell response.

The data were produced by immunoSEQ multiplex PCR, yet TCRdb's version contains in-frame clones alone and is incomplete. This table has roughly 70,000 clones, 70% to 90% appearing once. About this clone itself: What it binds is not known.

Germline V gene lookup returns CDR1 KGHDR and CDR2 SFDVKD. V shed 2 bases and J 1 base; nucleotides not matched to a gene: 3. The length of the CDR3 is 17 residues. This rearrangement joins TRBV24-1 to TRBJ2-2; 10 bases align to TRBD1. The receptor comes from an adult who received the AZD1222 COVID-19 vaccine. The starting material was peripheral blood, obtained 28 days after the second AZD1222 dose. The CDR3 sequence is CATSDSGQGENTGELFF. Written as DNA, the CDR3 is TGTGCCACCAGTGATTCCGGACAGGGGGAGAACACCGGGGAGCTGTTTTTT.